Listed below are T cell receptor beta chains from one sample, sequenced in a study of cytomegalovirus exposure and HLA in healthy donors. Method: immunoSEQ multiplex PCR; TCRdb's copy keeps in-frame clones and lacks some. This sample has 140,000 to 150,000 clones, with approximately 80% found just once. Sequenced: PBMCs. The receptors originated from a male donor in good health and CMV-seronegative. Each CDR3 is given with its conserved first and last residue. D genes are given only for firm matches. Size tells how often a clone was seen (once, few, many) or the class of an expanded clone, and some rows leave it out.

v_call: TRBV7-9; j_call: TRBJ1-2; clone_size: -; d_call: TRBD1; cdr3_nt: TGTGCCAGCAGTCTTGACAGGGGGGATGGCTACACCTTC; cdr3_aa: CASSLDRGDGYTF
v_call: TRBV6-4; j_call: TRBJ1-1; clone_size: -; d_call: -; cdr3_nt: TGTGCCAGCAGTCCAACGACAGACATGAACACTGAAGCTTTCTTT; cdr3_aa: CASSPTTDMNTEAFF
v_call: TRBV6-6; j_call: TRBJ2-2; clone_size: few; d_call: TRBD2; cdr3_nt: TGTGCCAGCAGTTACGAGCGGGAGGGAGGGGAGCTGTTTTTT; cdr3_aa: CASSYEREGGELFF
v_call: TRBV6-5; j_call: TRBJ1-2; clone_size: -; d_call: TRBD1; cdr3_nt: TGTGCCAGTCAACAGGGGCTTGTCTATGGCTACACCTTC; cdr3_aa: CASQQGLVYGYTF
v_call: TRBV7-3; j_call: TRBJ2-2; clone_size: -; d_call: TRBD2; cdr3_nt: TGTGCCAGCAGCTCGTCGGGACTAGCGGCGAACACCGGGGAGCTGTTTTTT; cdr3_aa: CASSSSGLAANTGELFF
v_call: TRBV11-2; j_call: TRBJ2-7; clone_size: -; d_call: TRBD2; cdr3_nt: TGTGCCAGCAGCCAGACTAGCGGGGACTCCTACGAGCAGTACTTC; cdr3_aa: CASSQTSGDSYEQYF
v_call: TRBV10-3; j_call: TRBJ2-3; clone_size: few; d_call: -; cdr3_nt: TGTGCCATCAGGTCAGGGTTAGATACGCAGTATTTT; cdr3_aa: CAIRSGLDTQYF
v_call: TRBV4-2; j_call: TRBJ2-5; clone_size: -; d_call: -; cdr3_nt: TGTGCCAGCAGCCAAGAGAAGAGGGAGACCCAGTACTTC; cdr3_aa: CASSQEKRETQYF
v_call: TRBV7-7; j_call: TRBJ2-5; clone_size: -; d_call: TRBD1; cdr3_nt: TGTGCTAGCAGCTTGGGACAGCAAGAGACCCAGTACTTC; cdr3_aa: CASSLGQQETQYF
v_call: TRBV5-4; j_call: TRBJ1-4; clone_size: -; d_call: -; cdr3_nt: TGTGCCAGCAGCTTGGGGGGTGGTAGGGGCCTCAATGAAAAACTGTTTTTT; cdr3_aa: CASSLGGGRGLNEKLFF
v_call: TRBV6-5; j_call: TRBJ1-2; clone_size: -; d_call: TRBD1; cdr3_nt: TGTGCCAGCGGTGACAGGGGAAACTATGGCTACACCTTC; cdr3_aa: CASGDRGNYGYTF
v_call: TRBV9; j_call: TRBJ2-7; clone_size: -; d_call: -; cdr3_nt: TGTGCCAGCAGCCCAATAAGGAGCTCCTACGAGCAGTACTTC; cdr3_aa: CASSPIRSSYEQYF
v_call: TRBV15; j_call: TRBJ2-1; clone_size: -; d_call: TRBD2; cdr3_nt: TGTGCCACCAGCACTGGGACTAGCGGGAGACATGAGCAGTTCTTC; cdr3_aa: CATSTGTSGRHEQFF
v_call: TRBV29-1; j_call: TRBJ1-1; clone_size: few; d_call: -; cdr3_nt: TGCAGCGTCGCCGTCGGCACTGAAGCTTTCTTT; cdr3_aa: CSVAVGTEAFF
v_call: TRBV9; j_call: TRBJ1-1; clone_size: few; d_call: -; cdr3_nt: TGTGCCATTCTTCCGTCTCACAGGAACACTGAAGCTTTCTTT; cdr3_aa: CAILPSHRNTEAFF
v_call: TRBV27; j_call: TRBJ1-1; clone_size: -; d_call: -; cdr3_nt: TGTGCCAGCAGTTTATCGCAGGAGGCGAACACTGAAGCTTTCTTT; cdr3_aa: CASSLSQEANTEAFF
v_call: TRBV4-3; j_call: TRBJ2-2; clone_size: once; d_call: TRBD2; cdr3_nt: TGCGCCAGCAGCCAATGGACTAGCGGGGTAAACACCGGGGAGCTGTTTTTT; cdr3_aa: CASSQWTSGVNTGELFF
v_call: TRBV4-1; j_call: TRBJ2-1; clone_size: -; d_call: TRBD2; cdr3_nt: TGCGCCAGCAGCCGATCGGGACTAGCGGACAATGAGCAGTTCTTC; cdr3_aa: CASSRSGLADNEQFF
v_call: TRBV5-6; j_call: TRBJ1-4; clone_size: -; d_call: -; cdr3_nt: TGTGCCAGCAGCTTGGCGGCAGGGAATGATGAAAAACTGTTTTTT; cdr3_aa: CASSLAAGNDEKLFF
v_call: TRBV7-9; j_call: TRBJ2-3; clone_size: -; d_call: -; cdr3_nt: TGTGCCAGCAGCCCACCTGGTGTGGGGCGGGATACGCAGTATTTT; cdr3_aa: CASSPPGVGRDTQYF
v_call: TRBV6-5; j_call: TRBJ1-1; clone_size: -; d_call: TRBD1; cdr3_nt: TGTGCCAGCAGTCTCCCCGGGACAGGGAACACTGAAGCTTTCTTT; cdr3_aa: CASSLPGTGNTEAFF
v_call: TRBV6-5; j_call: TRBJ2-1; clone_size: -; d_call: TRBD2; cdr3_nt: TGTGCCAGCAGTTACTGGGGAGCGGGGGATGAGCAGTTCTTC; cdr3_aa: CASSYWGAGDEQFF
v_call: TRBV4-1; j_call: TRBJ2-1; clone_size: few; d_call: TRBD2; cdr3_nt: TGCGCCAGCAGCCAAGAAAGACTAGCGGGGGGCTCTGGGTCCTACAATGAGCAGTTCTTC; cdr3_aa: CASSQERLAGGSGSYNEQFF
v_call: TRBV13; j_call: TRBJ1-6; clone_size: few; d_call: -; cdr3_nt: TGTGCCAGCAGCTTAGGGGAGTATTCACCCCTCCACTTT; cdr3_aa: CASSLGEYSPLHF
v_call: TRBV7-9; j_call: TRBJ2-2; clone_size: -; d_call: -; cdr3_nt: TGTGCCAGCAGCTTGACAGCCAACACCGGGGAGCTGTTTTTT; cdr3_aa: CASSLTANTGELFF
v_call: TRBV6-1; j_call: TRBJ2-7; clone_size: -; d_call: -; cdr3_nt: TGTGCCAGCAGTGGTTACGAGCAGTACTTC; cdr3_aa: CASSGYEQYF
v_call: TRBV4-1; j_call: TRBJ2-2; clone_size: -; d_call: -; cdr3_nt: TGCGCCAGCAGCCAGGACACTTCCTACACCGGGGAGCTGTTTTTT; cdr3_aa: CASSQDTSYTGELFF
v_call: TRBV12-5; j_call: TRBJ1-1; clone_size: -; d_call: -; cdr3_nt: TGTGCTAGTGGTTTCGGGGGGTCTGAAGCTTTCTTT; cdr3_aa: CASGFGGSEAFF
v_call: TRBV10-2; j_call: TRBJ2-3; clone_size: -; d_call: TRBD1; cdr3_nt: TGCGCCAGCAGTGCGACAGGGTATAGGGATACGCAGTATTTT; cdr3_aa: CASSATGYRDTQYF
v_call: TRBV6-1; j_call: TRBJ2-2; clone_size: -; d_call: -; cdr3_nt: TGTGCCAGCGGGGGGGCTGTGGAGCTGTTTTTT; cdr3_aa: CASGGAVELFF
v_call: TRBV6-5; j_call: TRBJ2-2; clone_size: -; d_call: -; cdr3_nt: TGTGCCAGCAGTTACTCGGCAGCCGGGGAGCTGTTTTTT; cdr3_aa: CASSYSAAGELFF
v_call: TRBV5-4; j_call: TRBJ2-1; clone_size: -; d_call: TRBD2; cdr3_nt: TGTGCCAGCAGCTTGGGAGCGGGGGCTTACAATGAGCAGTTCTTC; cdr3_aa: CASSLGAGAYNEQFF
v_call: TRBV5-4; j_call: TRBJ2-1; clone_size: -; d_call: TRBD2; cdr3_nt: TGTGCCAGCAGCTTGCGGGACTATAGATCGGGTGAGCAGTTCTTC; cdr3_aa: CASSLRDYRSGEQFF
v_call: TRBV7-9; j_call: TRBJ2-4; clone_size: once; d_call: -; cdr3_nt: TGTGCCAGCAGGGGAGAGGGGGACATTCAGTACTTC; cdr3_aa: CASRGEGDIQYF
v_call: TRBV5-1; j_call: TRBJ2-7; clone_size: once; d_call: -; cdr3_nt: TGCGCCAGCAGGTTAGACAGTCCCTCAATCTACGAGCAGTACTTC; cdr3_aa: CASRLDSPSIYEQYF
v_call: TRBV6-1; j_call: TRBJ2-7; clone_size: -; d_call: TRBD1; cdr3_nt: TGTGCCAGCAGTACGGACAGGGGTTTATACGAGCAGTACTTC; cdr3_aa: CASSTDRGLYEQYF
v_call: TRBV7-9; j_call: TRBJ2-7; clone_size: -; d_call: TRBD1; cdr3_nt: TGTGCCAGCAGCTCCCGGCGGGGACAGGGGGCTGGATACGAGCAGTACTTC; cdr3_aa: CASSSRRGQGAGYEQYF
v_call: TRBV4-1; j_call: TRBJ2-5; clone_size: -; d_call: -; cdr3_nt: TGCGCCAGCAGCCAAGACGTGGGCCAACGTGAGACCCAGTACTTC; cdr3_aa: CASSQDVGQRETQYF
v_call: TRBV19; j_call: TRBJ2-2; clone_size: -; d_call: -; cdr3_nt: TGTGCCAGTAGTAGGATCGAGGTGAAGAACACCGGGGAGCTGTTTTTT; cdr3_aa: CASSRIEVKNTGELFF
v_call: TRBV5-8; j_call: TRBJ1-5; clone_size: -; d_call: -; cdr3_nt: TGTGCCAGCAGCTTGTCTTATAGCAATCAGCCCCAGCATTTT; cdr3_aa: CASSLSYSNQPQHF
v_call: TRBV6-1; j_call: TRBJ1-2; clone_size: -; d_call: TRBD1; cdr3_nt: TGTGCCAGCAGTGAGATGGGACAGGAAAATAACTATGGCTACACCTTC; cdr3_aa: CASSEMGQENNYGYTF
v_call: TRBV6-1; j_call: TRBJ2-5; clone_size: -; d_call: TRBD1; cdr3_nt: TGTGCCAGCAGGACGGGACAGGGGGAAGAGACCCAGTACTTC; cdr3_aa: CASRTGQGEETQYF
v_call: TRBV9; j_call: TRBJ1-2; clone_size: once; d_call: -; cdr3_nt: TGTGCCAGCAGCGTAGGGGACTATCCGGGGTATGGCTACACCTTC; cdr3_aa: CASSVGDYPGYGYTF
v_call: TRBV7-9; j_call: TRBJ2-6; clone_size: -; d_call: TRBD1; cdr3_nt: TGTTCCAGCAGCGGACCGGGACAGGATTCTGGGGCCAACGTCCTGACTTTC; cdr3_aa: CSSSGPGQDSGANVLTF
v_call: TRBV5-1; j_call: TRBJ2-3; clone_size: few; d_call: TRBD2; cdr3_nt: TGCGCCAGCAGCTTGGGGACTAGCCGTAGCACAGATACGCAGTATTTT; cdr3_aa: CASSLGTSRSTDTQYF
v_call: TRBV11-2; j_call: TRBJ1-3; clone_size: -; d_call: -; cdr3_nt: TGTGCCAGCAGCTTAGAGTCTAGCTCTGGAAACACCATATATTTT; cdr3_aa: CASSLESSSGNTIYF
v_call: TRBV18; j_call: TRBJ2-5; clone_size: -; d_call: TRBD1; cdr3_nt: TGTGCCAGCTCACCAAGACAGGGGGGGAGTCGGGAGACCCAGTACTTC; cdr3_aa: CASSPRQGGSRETQYF
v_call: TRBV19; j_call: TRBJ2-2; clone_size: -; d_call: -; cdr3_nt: TGTGCCAGTAAACAAGCACTAAACACCGGGGAGCTGTTTTTT; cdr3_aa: CASKQALNTGELFF
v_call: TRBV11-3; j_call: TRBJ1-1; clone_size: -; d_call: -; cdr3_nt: TGTGCCAGCAGCTTCGGGGGGCCTAGCACTGAAGCTTTCTTT; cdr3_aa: CASSFGGPSTEAFF
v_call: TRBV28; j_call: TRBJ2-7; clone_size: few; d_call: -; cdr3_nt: TGTGCCAGCAGTTTTGAGGGAGAGCAGTACTTC; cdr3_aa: CASSFEGEQYF
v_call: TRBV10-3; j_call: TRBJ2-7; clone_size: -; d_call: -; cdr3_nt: TGTGCCATCAGTGAGTCCGCGCGCGAGCAGTACTTC; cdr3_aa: CAISESAREQYF
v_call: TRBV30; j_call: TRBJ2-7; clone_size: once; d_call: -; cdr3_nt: TGTGCCTGGAGGGGGGGACAGAATGCATACGAGCAGTACTTC; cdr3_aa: CAWRGGQNAYEQYF
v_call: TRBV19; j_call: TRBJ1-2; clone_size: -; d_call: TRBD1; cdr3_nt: TGTGCCAGTCGAACTACAGGGACAGCGAACTATGGCTACACCTTC; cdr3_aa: CASRTTGTANYGYTF